This passage covers 10 T cell receptor beta chains from one sample sequenced in a study of blood T cells in healthy people across ages. Primed by a sample-barcoded 5' primer and a J-beta primer mix, a second PCR proceeded for roughly 7 to 11 cycles. TCRdb reanalysed the 5' RACE reads using MiXCR and keeps one entry per CDR3 protein. The sample records hundreds of thousands of distinct CDR3 sequences, around 49% being singletons. The source material was blood. These receptors came from a man aged 30 to 45 in good health.

The chain has TRBV12-3 or TRBV12-4 and TRBJ2-1, with D unresolved. The CDR3 contains 14 residues. Trimming left V 8 bases short and J 2 bases short, with 13 bases between. CDR3 sequence: CASGAGATYNEQFF. CDR3 nucleotides: TGTGCCAGCGGCGCTGGCGCAACCTACAATGAGCAGTTCTTC.

The V and J genes are TRBV19 and TRBJ1-4, with 7 bases lining up with TRBD1. The CDR3 runs 16 residues. J was trimmed by 0 bases and V by 4 bases; bases with no gene match: 5. Per the germline V gene, CDR1 is LNHDA and CDR2 is SQIVND (reference sequence). This CDR3 reads CASSTSGTATNEKLFF. CDR3 coding DNA: TGTGCCAGTAGTACCTCGGGGACAGCAACTAATGAAAAACTGTTTTTT.

The rearrangement joins TRBV12-3 or TRBV12-4 to TRBJ2-2; TRBD1 matches 11 bases. The CDR3 loop spans 18 amino acids. Trimming at V came to 5 bases and at J to 0 bases, leaving 8 bases not matched to a gene. As DNA, the CDR3 is TGTGCCAGCAGTCCCTTTAGGGGACAGGGGGCGAACACCGGGGAGCTGTTTTTT. This gives the protein CASSPFRGQGANTGELFF.

This sequence joins TRBV4-3 and TRBJ1-5; 8 bases agree with TRBD1. CDR1 and CDR2 from the germline V gene are LGHNA and YSLEER. CDR3 length: 15 amino acids. The V and J ends lost 1 base and 6 bases, in that order; junction bases with no gene match: 5. The CDR3 loop reads CASSQGGTGPQPQHF. DNA of the CDR3: TGCGCCAGCAGCCAAGGAGGGACAGGCCCTCAGCCCCAGCATTTT.

This clonotype was recorded a few times. V is TRBV12-3 or TRBV12-4 and J is TRBJ1-4; tentative D call: TRBD1 (5 bases). Deletions cut 6 bases from V and 10 bases from J, with 12 bases between. The CDR3 contains 12 residues. The CDR3, as DNA: TGTGCCAGCAGCCTCGGTAGGGGAAAACTGTTTTTT. It encodes CASSLGRGKLFF.

This clonotype was recorded once. The gene calls are TRBV5-5 and TRBJ2-4, with 12 positions matching TRBD2. The ends lost 2 bases at V and 4 bases at J; junction bases unmatched: 1. The CDR3 has 15 residues. Per the germline V gene, CDR1 is SGHKS and CDR2 is YYEKEE (reference sequence). As DNA, the CDR3 is TGTGCCAGCAGCTTTGGACTAGCGGGGAAAAACATTCAGTACTTC. Its translation is CASSFGLAGKNIQYF.

The table lists this clonotype with a few counts. This chain joins TRBV6-2 or TRBV6-3 and TRBJ2-7; D is possibly TRBD1 (5 bases). V lost 2 bases and J lost 2, with 13 bases in between. The CDR3 runs 15 residues. Germline lookup yields CDR1 MNHEY and CDR2 SVGEGT. CDR3 sequence (DNA): TGTGCCAGCAGTTACCGCCCAGGGAATCCCTACGAGCAGTACTTC. It codes for CASSYRPGNPYEQYF.

This chain links TRBV20-1 with TRBJ1-6; D is perhaps TRBD1 (5 bases). Deletions cut 1 base from V and 5 bases from J, with 15 bases between. Germline-derived CDR1 and CDR2 are DFQATT and SNEGSKA (reference sequence). This CDR3 region has 16 residues. DNA of the CDR3: TGCAGTGCTAGAGTCCCGATAGGGGTTGATAATTCACCCCTCCACTTT. Translated: CSARVPIGVDNSPLHF.

The V call is TRBV12-3 or TRBV12-4, the J call TRBJ2-2; D tentatively reads TRBD1 or TRBD2 (5 bases each). Trimming took 6 bases from V and 7 from J, leaving 12 bases between them. The CDR3 is made up of 13 amino acids. The CDR3 nucleotides read TGTGCCAGCAGGATTGGGGGTATCGGGGAGCTGTTTTTT. Residues: CASRIGGIGELFF.

This chain joins TRBV5-1 and TRBJ1-1; 8 nucleotides line up with TRBD1. The CDR3 covers 14 residues. Germline V gene lookup returns CDR1 SGHRS and CDR2 YFSETQ. V was clipped by 4 bases and J by 4 bases; unmatched bases: 6. CDR3 DNA sequence: TGCGCCAGCAGCACCGGACAGGGTACCACTGAAGCTTTCTTT. Translation: CASSTGQGTTEAFF.